The 14 T cell receptor beta chains below were found in one sample sequenced in a study of CD8 T cells in ankylosing spondylitis. TCRdb re-analysed the 5' RACE reads in MiXCR, keeping a single row per CDR3 protein. Of 250,000 to 300,000 distinct CDR3 sequences in the sample, 20% were seen once. Sequenced sample: blood, either unsorted or a sorted T cell fraction (not recorded which). The receptors shown here come from a male donor with ankylosing spondylitis or in good health (not recorded which).

The chain employs TRBV3-1 and TRBJ2-3; TRBD2 aligns across 9 bases. J lost 3 bases, V lost 0 bases, and 7 bases had no gene match. Germline V gene lookup returns CDR1 LGHDT and CDR2 YNNKEL (reference sequence). The CDR3 has 17 amino acids. CDR3 in DNA: TGTGCCAGCAGCCAAGATCGGGGGACTAGCTTAACAGATACGCAGTATTTT. This codes for CASSQDRGTSLTDTQYF.

V and J are TRBV7-2 and TRBJ2-2, with D tentatively TRBD1 (5 bases). V was pared by 1 base and J by 4 bases, with 16 bases between. Germline CDR1 is SGHTA and CDR2 is FQGNSA. The CDR3 runs 17 residues. The CDR3 is CASSLVIRVSGTGELFF. Written as DNA, the CDR3 is TGTGCCAGCAGCTTAGTTATCAGGGTGTCGGGCACCGGGGAGCTGTTTTTT.

The chain links TRBV3-1 to TRBJ1-2; 9 bases are shared with TRBD1. The germline gives CDR1 LGHDT, CDR2 YNNKEL (reference sequence). V was clipped by 1 base and J by 2 bases; unmatched bases: 2. There are 15 residues in the CDR3. CDR3 nucleotide sequence: TGTGCCAGCAGCCAAGGGACAGGGGAAAACTATGGCTACACCTTC. Its protein is CASSQGTGENYGYTF.

Note on this clonotype: At one end the junction does not follow the germline gene, possibly because of a read error. This sequence joins TRBV12-3 or TRBV12-4 and TRBJ1-5, with 7 positions matching TRBD1. The CDR3 spans 15 residues. The chain's CDR3 is CTSSQQGSGDQPQHF. The CDR3 bases are TGTACCAGCAGCCAACAGGGGTCCGGCGATCAGCCCCAGCATTTT.

In its sample, this clonotype was seen a few times. At one of its ends the junction is not consistent with the germline gene, which may arise from a read error. The V and J genes are TRBV20-1 and TRBJ2-1; the D gene is possibly TRBD1 (5 bases). Looked up from germline, CDR1 is DFQATT and CDR2 is SNEGSKA (reference sequence). The CDR3 runs to 13 residues. The CDR3 coding sequence is TGCAGTGCTAGAGGGGTTGCTGAAGGACATGGGTGCTTC. It codes for CSARGVAEGHGCF.

This clonotype has a count of ten or more. The chain recombines TRBV5-1 with TRBJ1-1; 9 nucleotides line up with TRBD1. V lost 0 bases and J lost 5; bases outside the gene matches: 5. CDR3 length: 15 amino acids. CDR1 and CDR2 from the germline V gene are SGHRS and YFSETQ. The CDR3 loop is CASSLGGTGTTEAFF. The CDR3 nucleotides are TGCGCCAGCAGCTTGGGGGGGACAGGGACGACTGAAGCTTTCTTT.

This clonotype was counted many times. Here the CDR3 DNA reads TGTGCCAGCAGCCAAGGTTCCTACGAGCAGTACGTC. It encodes CASSQGSYEQYV. This chain connects TRBV3-1 to TRBJ2-7; no clear D. The CDR3 runs to 12 residues. V lost 1 base and J 1 base, leaving 2 bases between the germline ends. The germline gives CDR1 LGHDT, CDR2 YNNKEL (reference sequence).

This clonotype was detected a few times. This rearrangement joins TRBV7-9 to TRBJ1-2, with unresolved D. Germline CDR1 is SEHNR and CDR2 is FQNEAQ (reference sequence). The CDR3 runs to 11 residues. Trimming removed 1 base at V and 10 bases at J, with 7 bases between. CDR3 nucleotides: TGTGCCAGCAGCTTAGATTTCCCCTACACCTTC. This translates into CASSLDFPYTF.

The genes are TRBV7-2 and TRBJ1-4; D is uncertain. Trimming took 4 bases from V and 0 from J, leaving 3 bases between them. This CDR3 is built from 13 residues. Germline CDR1 reads SGHTA; CDR2 reads FQGNSA. Here the CDR3 DNA reads TGTGCCAGCAGCTCATCAACTAATGAAAAACTGTTTTTT. Translated: CASSSSTNEKLFF.

This clonotype was detected a few times. CDR3 bases: TGTGCCAGCAGTTACCGGCTTCGGGAGACCCAGTACTTC. Protein product: CASSYRLRETQYF. The chain is built from TRBV6-6 and TRBJ2-5; D gene unclear. The CDR3 totals 13 residues. The V and J ends lost 2 bases and 5 bases respectively, with 9 bases between them. The V gene's germline CDR1 is MNHNY and CDR2 SVGAGI (reference sequence).

The chain joins TRBV28 to TRBJ2-7, with D unresolved. The germline V and J ends were trimmed by 8 bases and 7 bases, with 12 bases remaining between them. The CDR3 spans 11 residues. The V gene's germline CDR1 is MDHEN and CDR2 SYDVKM. CDR3 residues: CASSSRVEQYV. CDR3 in DNA: TGTGCCAGCTCCTCCCGGGTGGAGCAGTACGTC.

This rearrangement joins TRBV4-2 to TRBJ2-1, with D perhaps given as TRBD1 or TRBD2 (5 bases each). This CDR3 is built from 16 residues. Germline values: CDR1 LGHNA, CDR2 YNFKEQ. The V gene lost 0 bases and the J gene lost 5 bases, with 14 bases spanning the gap. In DNA, the CDR3 is TGTGCCAGCAGCCAAGATTGGGGCGGGTTTGACAATGAGCAGTTCTTC. Amino acid sequence: CASSQDWGGFDNEQFF.

This chain connects TRBV7-3 to TRBJ2-2; D not resolved. The CDR3 sequence is 14 residues long. Per the germline V gene, CDR1 is SGHTA and CDR2 is FQGTGA. The germline V and J ends were trimmed by 5 bases and 5 bases, with 12 bases remaining between them. The CDR3 DNA sequence: TGTGCCAGCAGCAAAGACGGGTCGACCGGGGAGCTGTTTTTT. Translating it yields CASSKDGSTGELFF.

In its sample, this clonotype was seen a few times. This chain links TRBV7-8 with TRBJ2-3; possible D gene TRBD2, 6 bases. Germline CDR1 is SGHVS and CDR2 is FQNEAQ. The CDR3 covers 15 residues. Between the trimmed V and J ends, which lost 5 bases and 4 bases, there was a span of 16 bases. The CDR3 reads CASSKRRDFSDTQYF. CDR3 nucleotides: TGTGCCAGCAGCAAACGACGGGACTTCTCAGATACGCAGTATTTT.